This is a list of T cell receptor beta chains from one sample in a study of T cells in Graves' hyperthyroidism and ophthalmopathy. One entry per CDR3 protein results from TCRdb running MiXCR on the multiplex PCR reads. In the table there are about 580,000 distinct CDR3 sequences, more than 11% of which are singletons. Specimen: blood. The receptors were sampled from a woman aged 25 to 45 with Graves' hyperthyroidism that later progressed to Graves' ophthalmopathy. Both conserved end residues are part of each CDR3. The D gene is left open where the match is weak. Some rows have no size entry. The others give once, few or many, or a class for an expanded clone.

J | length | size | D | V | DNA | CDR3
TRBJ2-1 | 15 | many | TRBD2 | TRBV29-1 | TGCAGCGTTGCATTGCGACTAGCGGATTACAATGAGCAGTTCTTC | CSVALRLADYNEQFF
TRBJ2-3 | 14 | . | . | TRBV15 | TGTGCCACCAGCAGAGATGTGGCCTTAAATACGCAGTATTTT | CATSRDVALNTQYF
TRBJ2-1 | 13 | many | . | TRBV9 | TGTGCCAGCAGCGTAGACCTAGCCCAGGAGCAGTTCTTC | CASSVDLAQEQFF
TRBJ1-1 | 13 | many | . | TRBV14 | TGTGCCAGCAGCCAAGTTGCAGGAAGTCAAGCTTTCTTT | CASSQVAGSQAFF
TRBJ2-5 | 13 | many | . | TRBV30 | TGTGCCTGGAAAGCGGCGTTTGGAGAGACCCAGTACTTC | CAWKAAFGETQYF
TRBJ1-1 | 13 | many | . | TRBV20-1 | TGCAGTGCTAGAGCAGGGGAGAACACTGAAGCTTTCTTT | CSARAGENTEAFF
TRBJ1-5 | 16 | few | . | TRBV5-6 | TGTGCCAGCAGCTCCGAGAGGGGGGGAGGCAATCAGCCCCAGCATTTT | CASSSERGGGNQPQHF
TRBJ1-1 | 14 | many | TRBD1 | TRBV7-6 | TGTGCCAGCAGCTTAACGGACAGGGGGACTGAAGCTTTCTTT | CASSLTDRGTEAFF
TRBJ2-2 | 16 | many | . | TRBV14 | TGTGCCAGCAGCAACCCGACTATGCCGAACACCGGGGAGCTGTTTTTT | CASSNPTMPNTGELFF
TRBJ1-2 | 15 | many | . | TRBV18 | TGTGCCAGCTCACCACCGATAGGCAACTCGGGCGGCTACACCTTC | CASSPPIGNSGGYTF
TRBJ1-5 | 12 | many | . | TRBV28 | TGTGCCAGCACCCTTAGCAATCAGCCCCAGCATTTT | CASTLSNQPQHF
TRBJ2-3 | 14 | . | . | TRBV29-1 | TGCAGCGTTGAAGGAGGACGTGTCGCGGATACGCAGTATTTT | CSVEGGRVADTQYF
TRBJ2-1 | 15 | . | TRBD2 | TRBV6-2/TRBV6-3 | TGTGCCAGCAGCCCCGCGGCGGGAGCTTACAATGAGCAGTTCTTC | CASSPAAGAYNEQFF
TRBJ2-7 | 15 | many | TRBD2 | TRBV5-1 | TGCGCCAGCAGCAAAGGGACTAGCGGGCGCTACGAGCAGTACTTC | CASSKGTSGRYEQYF
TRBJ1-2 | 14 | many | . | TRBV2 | TGTGCCAGCAGAGCCGGAACTATGAGGACTGGCTACACCTTC | CASRAGTMRTGYTF
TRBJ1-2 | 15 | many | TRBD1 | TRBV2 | TGTGCCAGCAGTCTACAGGGGGCGCGAAGCTATGGCTACACCTTC | CASSLQGARSYGYTF
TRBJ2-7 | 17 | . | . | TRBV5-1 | TGCGCCAGCCCCGGGGGAGGCACTAATGGGAATCCTTACGAGCAGTACTTC | CASPGGGTNGNPYEQYF
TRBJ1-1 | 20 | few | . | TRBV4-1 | TGCGCCAGCAGCCAATTTTTCTGGGACACCCCTTATGTCATGAACACTGAAGCTTTCTTT | CASSQFFWDTPYVMNTEAFF
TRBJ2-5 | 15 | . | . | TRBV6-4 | TGTGCCAGCAGTGACCAACCGGGACTTAGAGAGACCCAGTACTTC | CASSDQPGLRETQYF
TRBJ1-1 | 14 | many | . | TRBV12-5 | TGTGCTAGTGGTTTGATAGGGGAACGCACTGAAGCTTTCTTT | CASGLIGERTEAFF
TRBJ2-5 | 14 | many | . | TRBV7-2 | TGTGCCAGCAGCCCCGTAACAGGGAAGGAGACCCAGTACTTC | CASSPVTGKETQYF
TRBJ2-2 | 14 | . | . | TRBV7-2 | TGTGCCAGCACGGCGGCTACCGGCTCCGGGGAGCTGTTTTTT | CASTAATGSGELFF
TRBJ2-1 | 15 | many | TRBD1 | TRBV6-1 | TGTGCCAGCGTCTACACCGGGACAGGATACAATGAGCAGTTCTTC | CASVYTGTGYNEQFF
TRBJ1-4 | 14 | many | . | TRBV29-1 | TGCAGCGGCGGGGGAAGGGGTTCTGGTGAAAAACTGTTTTTT | CSGGGRGSGEKLFF
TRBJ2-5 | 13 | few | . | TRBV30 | TGTGCCTGGAGTATAGCTAGCTCGGAGACCCAGTACTTC | CAWSIASSETQYF
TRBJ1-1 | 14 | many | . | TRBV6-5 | TGTGCCAGCAGTTCCCCCAACCTTCAGGGGGAAGCTTTCTTT | CASSSPNLQGEAFF
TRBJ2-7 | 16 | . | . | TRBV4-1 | TGCGCCAGCAGCCAAGATGGGGGGCTCCTCTCCTACGAGCAGTACTTC | CASSQDGGLLSYEQYF
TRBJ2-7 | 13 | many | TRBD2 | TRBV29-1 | TGCAGCGGCCAGCGGGAGTCACCCTACGAGCAGTACTTC | CSGQRESPYEQYF
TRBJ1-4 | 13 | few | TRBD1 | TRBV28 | TGTGCCAGCGGCAACAGGGGCTATGAAAAACTGTTTTTT | CASGNRGYEKLFF
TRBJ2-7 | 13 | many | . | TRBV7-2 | TGTGCCAGCAGCTCCGGCATGGGGCCCGAGCAGTACTTC | CASSSGMGPEQYF
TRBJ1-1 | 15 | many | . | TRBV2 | TGTGCCAGCAGTGAAGCGATGCAGGTCGATGGTGAAGCTTTCTTT | CASSEAMQVDGEAFF
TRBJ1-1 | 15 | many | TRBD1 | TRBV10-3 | TGTGCCATCAGTGGGGACGGGACAGCGAACACTGAAGCTTTCTTT | CAISGDGTANTEAFF
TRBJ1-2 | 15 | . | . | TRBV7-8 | TGTGCCAGCAGCGACCGGGACACAATCAACTATGGCTACACCTTC | CASSDRDTINYGYTF
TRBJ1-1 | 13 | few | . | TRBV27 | TGTGCCAGCAGTTTGGGGCTCTTCACTGAAGCTTTCTTT | CASSLGLFTEAFF
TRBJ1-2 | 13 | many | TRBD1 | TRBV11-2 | TGTGCCAGCAGTCAGGGACAGGGCTATGGCTACACCTTC | CASSQGQGYGYTF
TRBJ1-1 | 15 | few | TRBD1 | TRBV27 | TGTGCCAGCAGTTTAATGACAGGGGGATGGACTGAAGCTTTCTTT | CASSLMTGGWTEAFF
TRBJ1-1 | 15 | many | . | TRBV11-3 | TGTGCCAGCAGCCGGGTAGAAGGGACGAGGACTGAAGCTTTCTTT | CASSRVEGTRTEAFF
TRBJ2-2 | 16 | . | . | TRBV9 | TGTGCCAGCAGCCCCCGACGTACGGCGAACACCGGGGAGCTGTTTTTT | CASSPRRTANTGELFF
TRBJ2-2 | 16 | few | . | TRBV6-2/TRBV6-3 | TGTGCCAGCAGTTACTTTGATGAAACAGGAACCGGGGAGCTGTTTTTT | CASSYFDETGTGELFF
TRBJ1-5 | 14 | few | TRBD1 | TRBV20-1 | TGCAGTGCTAGAGAGACAGGGGGCCTCCAGCCCCAGCATTTT | CSARETGGLQPQHF
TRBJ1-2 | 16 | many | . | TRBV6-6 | TGTGCCAGCAGTTACTTAAGTCTAAGAAGGGGCTATGGCTACACCTTC | CASSYLSLRRGYGYTF
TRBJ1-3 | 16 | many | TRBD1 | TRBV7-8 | TGTGCCAGCAGCTCGGGGACAGGTCCCTCTGGAAACACCATATATTTT | CASSSGTGPSGNTIYF
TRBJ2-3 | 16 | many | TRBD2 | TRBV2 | TGTGCCAGCAGGGGCGGGCTAGCGGGAGGAATAGATACGCAGTATTTT | CASRGGLAGGIDTQYF
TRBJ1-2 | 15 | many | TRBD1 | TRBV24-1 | TGTGCCACCAGTGATCCCGGACAGGGGGCTGGTGGCTACACCTTC | CATSDPGQGAGGYTF
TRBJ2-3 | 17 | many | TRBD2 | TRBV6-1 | TGTGCCAGCAGGGAGGGTCTAGCGGGAGTCGGCACAGATACGCAGTATTTT | CASREGLAGVGTDTQYF
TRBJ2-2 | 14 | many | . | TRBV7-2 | TGTGCCAGCAGCTTACTCAGGCTGGGCGGGGAGCTGTTTTTT | CASSLLRLGGELFF
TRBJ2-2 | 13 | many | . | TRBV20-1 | TGCAGTGCGACGGAGGGCTCCACCGGGGAGCTGTTTTTT | CSATEGSTGELFF
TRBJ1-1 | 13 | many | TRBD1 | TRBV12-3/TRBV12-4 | TGTGCCAGCAGTTCTTGGCAGGGGGTGGAAGCTTTCTTT | CASSSWQGVEAFF
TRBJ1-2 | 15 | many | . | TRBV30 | TGTGCCTGTGACAAGGGAGAGTTTCTGCGAAGAGGCTACACCTTC | CACDKGEFLRRGYTF
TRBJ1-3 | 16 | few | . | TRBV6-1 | TGTGCCAGCCGGGATTGGGCCGTAAGCTCTGGAAACACCATATATTTT | CASRDWAVSSGNTIYF
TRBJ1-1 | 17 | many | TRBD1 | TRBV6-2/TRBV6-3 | TGTGCCAGCAGTTACTCCTTCTGGGGGGACAGAGCCACTGAAGCTTTCTTT | CASSYSFWGDRATEAFF
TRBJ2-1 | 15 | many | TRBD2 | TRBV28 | TGTGCCAGCACCCATCTAGCGGCTATATACAATGAGCAGTTCTTC | CASTHLAAIYNEQFF
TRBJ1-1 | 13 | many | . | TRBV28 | TGTGCCAGCAGACCCTTTAGGGTTAGCGAAGCTTTCTTT | CASRPFRVSEAFF
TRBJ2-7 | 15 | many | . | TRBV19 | TGTGCCAGTAGTCCCTCGACAGGGAGGGTCTACGAGCAGTACTTC | CASSPSTGRVYEQYF
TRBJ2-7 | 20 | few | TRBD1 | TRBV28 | TGTGCCAGCAGTTCACCCAAAATAATCGGTTCGGGGACAGTACCCTACGAGCAGTACTTC | CASSSPKIIGSGTVPYEQYF